The rows below give T cell receptor beta chains drawn from one sample of a study of blood T cell repertoires in COVID-19. TCRdb's copy holds only in-frame clones and misses some; the assay was immunoSEQ multiplex PCR. The sample yields under 250,000 clones, about 83% seen once. The sample taken for sequencing was peripheral blood. These receptor sequences come from a man aged 25 to 40 who had recovered from COVID-19. The CDR3 runs from the conserved cysteine through the conserved F or W. D genes are given only for firm matches.

d_gene,v_gene,CDR3aa
.,TRBV28,CASRRDQPQHF
.,TRBV21-1,CASSSGEFGRANYGYTF
.,TRBV7-6,CASSSTTFQETQYF
.,TRBV5-5,CASSLVFASDTEAFF
.,TRBV7-9,CASNTWSGGYTF
.,TRBV9,CASRRGGSGTDTQYF
TRBD1,TRBV28,CASSFRDRGPPGELFF
.,TRBV18,CASSLDRSNQPQHF
.,TRBV9,CASSFDGSRGGYTF
TRBD1,TRBV7-2,CASSAGSQGVGETQYF
.,TRBV7-9,CASSSAYEQYF
.,TRBV7-2,CASSFTSSTDTQYF
TRBD2,TRBV9,CASSVATTSGVYNEQFF
TRBD2,TRBV7-6,CASSPRLASYEQYF
.,TRBV7-9,CASSPLQTESTEAFF
TRBD2,TRBV5-4,CASSLTSGGGYEQFF
.,TRBV6-5,CASSSTGQPQHF
.,TRBV6-1,CASSEPRPSYEQYF
.,TRBV5-1,CASSQTVATEAFF
TRBD1,TRBV6-5,CASTTGTGVYEQYF
TRBD1,TRBV6-6,CASRSYRGDSYEQYF
TRBD2,TRBV4-1,CASSSRAPTSGGAVETQYF
TRBD2,TRBV6-5,CASGEGGHTDTQYF
.,TRBV4-1,CASSPYRQSNQPQHF
TRBD2,TRBV7-6,CASSLGGGFTYEQFF